The 17 T cell receptor beta chains in this list originate from one sample, sequenced in a study of T cell changes during pregnancy in multiple sclerosis. Measured with immunoSEQ multiplex PCR; TCRdb has only the in-frame clones, and not every one. The sample has 40,000 to 45,000 clones; 80% to 95% are singletons. The source material was CD4+ T cells from peripheral blood mononuclear cells, sampled before pregnancy. Source of these receptors: a female donor with multiple sclerosis, enrolled in a pregnancy study.

By sample share, this clone is medium-sized. This chain links TRBV9 with TRBJ1-1, with D uncertain. V dropped 3 bases and J dropped 1 base, with 10 bases sitting between them. Germline CDR1 is SGDLS and CDR2 is YYNGEE. This CDR3 spans 14 amino acids. CDR3: CASSANIGNTEAFF. The DNA for the CDR3 is TGTGCCAGCAGCGCGAATATCGGGAACACTGAAGCTTTCTTT.

The rearrangement uses TRBV27 and TRBJ2-7; D not resolved. V was cut by 3 bases and J by 1 base, with 7 bases left in between. This CDR3 region has 13 residues. Germline values: CDR1 MNHEY, CDR2 SMNVEV (reference sequence). CDR3 nucleotide sequence: TGTGCCAGCAGTTTTCAGTTTTCCTACGAGCAGTACTTC. It is translated as CASSFQFSYEQYF.

The chain employs TRBV19 and TRBJ1-2, with D possibly TRBD1 on 6 matching bases. Trimming stripped 7 bases from V and 6 bases from J, with 18 bases between. The CDR3 is 14 residues long. CDR1 is LNHDA and CDR2 is SQIVND in the germline V gene (reference sequence). The CDR3 DNA follows: TGTGCCAGTATGGGGGCGGGCAGGGTCGATGGCTACACCTTC. Translating gives CASMGAGRVDGYTF.

J is TRBJ2-1 and V is TRBV18, with 9 bases aligning to TRBD2. The CDR3 runs to 13 residues. Germline values: CDR1 KGHSH, CDR2 LQKENI. Germline trimming cut 3 bases from V and 8 bases from J; bases unmatched to any gene: 2. CDR3 in amino acids: CASSPGLAHEQFF. The CDR3, as DNA: TGTGCCAGCTCACCGGGACTAGCCCATGAGCAGTTCTTC.

The chain uses TRBV2 and TRBJ2-5; 7 bases agree with TRBD2. Losses at the gene ends were 7 bases for V and 2 bases for J; bases not matched to a gene: 4. Germline V gives CDR1 SNHLY, CDR2 FYNNEI. The CDR3 spans 13 residues. The CDR3 protein is CASKRGQQETQYF. CDR3 coding DNA: TGTGCCAGCAAGCGGGGTCAGCAAGAGACCCAGTACTTC.

This chain connects TRBV7-2 to TRBJ2-2, with TRBD2 as a possible D gene (5 bases). The CDR3 length is 16 residues. Germline lookup yields CDR1 SGHTA and CDR2 FQGNSA. V was trimmed by 1 base and J by 6 bases, leaving 15 bases between them. Written as DNA, the CDR3 is TGTGCCAGCAGCTTAGAAGCCCTCCGAGGGTCCGGGGAGCTGTTTTTT. Amino acid sequence: CASSLEALRGSGELFF. Full variable domain (rest looked up from reference TRBV7-2 and TRBJ2-2): GAGVSQSPSNKVTEKGKDVELRCDPISGHTALYWYRQSLGQGLEFLIYFQGNSAPDKSGLPSDRFSAERTGGSVSTLTIQRTQQEDSAVYLCASSLEALRGSGELFFGEGSRLTVL.

This clone was picked up a small number of times. This chain joins TRBV6-1 and TRBJ2-1, with TRBD1 identical over 7 bases. The CDR3 consists of 16 residues. Per germline, CDR1 MNHNS and CDR2 SASEGT. V was clipped by 2 bases and J by 4 bases; unmatched bases: 8. CDR3 bases: TGTGCCAGCAGTGAAACCGGGACAGCCCCATACAATGAGCAGTTCTTC. The encoded protein is CASSETGTAPYNEQFF.

The V and J genes are TRBV19 and TRBJ1-4, with 8 bases lining up with TRBD1. J lost 3 bases, V lost 4 bases, and 7 bases had no gene match. Germline CDR1 is LNHDA and CDR2 is SQIVND (reference sequence). This CDR3 region has 16 residues. The CDR3: CASSTGRGLANEKLFF. In DNA form, the CDR3 reads TGTGCCAGTAGTACGGGCAGGGGGCTGGCTAATGAAAAACTGTTTTTT.

The sample holds one count of this clone. The chain couples TRBV4-1 to TRBJ1-1; D is perhaps TRBD1 (6 bases). The CDR3 consists of 15 residues. Germline CDR1 MGHRA, CDR2 YSYEKL. V was cut by 4 bases and J by 5 bases, with 17 bases left in between. CDR3 DNA sequence: TGCGCCAGCAGCCCCTCCCCAGGGGCGAGTACTGAAGCTTTCTTT. It yields the protein CASSPSPGASTEAFF.

The chain links TRBV18 to TRBJ1-5; D possibly corresponds to TRBD1 (6 bases). The V and J ends lost 3 bases and 4 bases respectively, with 10 bases between them. Germline V gives CDR1 KGHSH, CDR2 LQKENI. CDR3 length: 14 amino acids. The CDR3 bases are TGTGCCAGCTCACCGGACAGATTAAATCAGCCCCAGCATTTT. It encodes CASSPDRLNQPQHF.

The chain employs TRBV4-1 and TRBJ2-7; D possibly corresponds to TRBD2 (6 bases). The CDR3 extends over 19 amino acids. Trimming removed 1 base from V and 6 bases from J, with 28 bases in between. In germline, CDR1 is MGHRA, CDR2 YSYEKL. CDR3 DNA sequence: TGCGCCAGCAGCCAAGCGGTTGCGGAGGGGTTAAGTTCGTTCGGCGAGCAGTACTTC. It is translated as CASSQAVAEGLSSFGEQYF.

The chain combines TRBV2 with TRBJ2-2, with unresolved D. Germline loops: CDR1 SNHLY, CDR2 FYNNEI. The CDR3 sequence is 14 residues long. The V gene lost 7 bases and the J gene lost 1 base, with 10 bases spanning the gap. As DNA, the CDR3 is TGTGCCAGCACGGAGCAGCTGAACACCGGGGAGCTGTTTTTT. Translating gives CASTEQLNTGELFF.

The gene calls are TRBV11-2 and TRBJ2-1; D might be TRBD2 (5 bases). CDR3 length: 13 amino acids. Per germline, CDR1 SGHAT and CDR2 FQNNGV. V shed 2 bases and J shed 5 bases, with 7 bases lying between them. The CDR3 spells CASSLSGNNEQFF. In DNA form, the CDR3 reads TGTGCCAGCAGCTTAAGCGGAAACAATGAGCAGTTCTTC.

CDR3 sequence: CASSSPGLVYGYTF. As DNA, the CDR3 is TGTGCCAGCAGCTCTCCGGGACTCGTTTATGGCTACACCTTC. The gene calls are TRBV6-5 and TRBJ1-2; weak D call: TRBD1 (5 bases). V lost 6 bases, J lost 5 bases, and 16 bases lay in between. Germline V gene data show CDR1 as MNHEY and CDR2 as SVGAGI. CDR3 length: 14 residues.

The rearrangement uses TRBV2 and TRBJ1-5; 8 bases agree with TRBD1. The CDR3 runs to 15 residues. V lost 6 bases, J lost 6 bases, and 10 bases stayed unmatched. Germline values: CDR1 SNHLY, CDR2 FYNNEI. CDR3 coding DNA: TGTGCCAGCAGCCTTGACAGGGGAGGAGGTCAGCCCCAGCATTTT. This translates into CASSLDRGGGQPQHF.

V and J are TRBV4-2 and TRBJ2-5, with 14 positions matching TRBD2. Germline V gene sequence: CDR1 LGHNA, CDR2 YNFKEQ. The CDR3 sequence is 20 residues long. V was pared by 1 base and J by 1 base, with 11 bases of the junction left unmatched. CDR3 sequence (DNA): TGTGCCAGCAGCCAAGGGGGGGGACTAGCGGGGGCCGGGGCCCAAGAGACCCAGTACTTC. As protein: CASSQGGGLAGAGAQETQYF.

This rearrangement joins TRBV5-1 to TRBJ1-1, with 10 bases fitting TRBD1. The CDR3 totals 18 residues. CDR1 is SGHRS, CDR2 YFSETQ, per germline. V was pared by 1 base and J by 0 bases, with 9 bases of the junction left unmatched. CDR3: CASSLKTGGFGLNTEAFF. The CDR3 region has the DNA TGCGCCAGCAGCTTGAAGACAGGGGGCTTCGGACTGAACACTGAAGCTTTCTTT. Combining the CDR3 with reference TRBV5-1 and TRBJ1-1 gives the whole variable domain KAGVTQTPRYLIKTRGQQVTLSCSPISGHRSVSWYQQTPGQGLQFLFEYFSETQRNKGNFPGRFSGRQFSNSRSEMNVSTLELGDSALYLCASSLKTGGFGLNTEAFFGQGTRLTVV.